This T cell receptor beta chain was obtained from a study of OX40 agonist ivuxolimab in advanced cancers. Across the whole study: Hepatocellular carcinoma, melanoma, renal cell or head and neck cancer was diagnosed in the dose-escalation patients. Males comprised around 78% of the group, whose mean age was about 61 years (range about 23 to 80). Study-wide findings and caveats: With doses of 0.1 to 3.0 mg/kg, CD4+ and CD8+ blood T cells had undergone clonal expansion by week 6.

The protocol was immunoSEQ multiplex PCR, while the TCRdb copy is restricted to in-frame clones and leaves out a portion. In the table there are some 40,000 clones, roughly 85% of which are singletons. This CDR3 spans 17 amino acids. V lost 5 bases to trimming and J lost 1 base; unmatched junction nucleotides: 11. Germline loops: CDR1 SGHNT, CDR2 YENEEA. At cycle 4 day 1, cycle 7 day 1, and baseline, blood was sampled. This clone was seen only once. The antigen remains unidentified. The chain recombines TRBV11-3 with TRBJ1-1; 9 nucleotides agree with TRBD1. The TCR originated in an adult with an advanced solid tumor such as melanoma, head and neck, liver or kidney cancer. The sequencing here drew on CD4+ or CD8+ T cells sorted from blood, taken in a trial of the OX40 agonist ivuxolimab. This CDR3 is CASSPYADRGPNTEAFF. CDR3 nucleotide sequence: TGTGCCAGCAGCCCATACGCGGACAGGGGCCCGAACACTGAAGCTTTCTTT.